The entry below describes one TCR beta chain. Its antigen is unidentified. Libraries were prepared by immunoSEQ multiplex PCR; TCRdb keeps only in-frame clonotypes and omits some of them. The sample totals 7,500 to 10,000 clones; its top ten clones hold less than 0.45%. Per germline, CDR1 LNHDA and CDR2 SQIVND (reference sequence). The CDR3 totals 12 residues. No DNA is listed. The data originate from a study of synovial regulatory T cells in juvenile arthritis. Study observations and caveats: Inflammation-associated Treg cells in blood had less TCR diversity than the remaining blood Treg cells. Synovial Treg CDR3 sequences overlapped more with iaTregs than other circulating Tregs.

The J gene is TRBJ2-3, the V gene TRBV19. Sequencing was carried out using Treg cells from blood. As for subset: remaining (HLA-DR-negative) circulating blood Treg cells. The TCR comes from a donor between 2 and 29 years old with juvenile idiopathic arthritis. This CDR3 is CASSRGTDTQYF. Combining the CDR3 with reference TRBV19 and TRBJ2-3 gives the whole variable domain DGGITQSPKYLFRKEGQNVTLSCEQNLNHDAMYWYRQDPGQGLRLIYYSQIVNDFQKGDIAEGYSVSREKKESFPLTVTSAQKNPTAFYLCASSRGTDTQYFGPGTRLTVL.